The 12 T cell receptor beta chains in this list originate from one sample, sequenced in a study of T cells in Graves' hyperthyroidism and ophthalmopathy (dated by TCRdb to between 2018 and 2021). Library preparation was by multiplex PCR. Sequencing used an Illumina HiSeq 2000. The TCR beta CDR3 regions were amplified from RNA transcripts. For the first round of RT-PCR on the TCR CDR3, the HTBI primer set was used together with the Qiagen OneStep RT-PCR kit. The public sequencing data were trimmed at Q25 with fastp and processed into clonotypes with MiXCR by TCRdb, which kept only in-frame beta chains. Each CDR3 protein gets just one entry, which takes the most common genes and DNA from the rows behind it. The table for this sample lists around 300,000 distinct CDR3 sequences; approximately 20% of them were counted only once. The ten largest clones represent around 64% of the sample. The sequencing input was blood. These receptors were taken from a man aged 25-45 years with Graves' ophthalmopathy.

This clonotype was picked up a small number of times. The chain employs TRBV7-8 and TRBJ2-1, with D perhaps being TRBD1 or TRBD2 (5 bases each). The ends were cut back, 0 bases at V and 8 bases at J, with 14 bases in the middle. This CDR3 has 15 amino acids. CDR1 and CDR2 from the germline V gene are SGHVS and FQNEAQ. The CDR3 here is CASSLAGRLGDEQFF. As DNA, the CDR3 is TGTGCCAGCAGCTTAGCGGGCAGGTTGGGGGATGAGCAGTTCTTC.

This clonotype was picked up many times. This rearrangement joins TRBV3-1 to TRBJ2-3; TRBD2 agrees at 8 bases. CDR1 and CDR2 (germline): LGHDT, YNNKEL (reference sequence). The V segment lost 4 bases and the J segment 0 bases; nucleotides outside the gene matches: 6. This CDR3 spans 16 amino acids. The CDR3 sequence: CASSRRPSGSTDTQYF. The CDR3, as DNA: TGTGCCAGCAGCCGTCGTCCTAGCGGGAGCACAGATACGCAGTATTTT.

This clonotype appeared many times. The J gene is TRBJ2-5, the V gene TRBV19; possibly TRBD1 for D (5 bases). The germline V gene encodes CDR1 LNHDA and CDR2 SQIVND (reference sequence). V was clipped by 5 bases and J by 7 bases, with 11 bases between them. The length of the CDR3 is 12 residues. This chain's CDR3 is CASSDSLPTQYF. As DNA, the CDR3 is TGTGCCAGTAGTGACAGTCTTCCGACCCAGTACTTC. Together with reference TRBV19 and TRBJ2-5, the CDR3 gives the full variable domain: DGGITQSPKYLFRKEGQNVTLSCEQNLNHDAMYWYRQDPGQGLRLIYYSQIVNDFQKGDIAEGYSVSREKKESFPLTVTSAQKNPTAFYLCASSDSLPTQYFGPGTRLLVL.

The V and J genes are TRBV28 and TRBJ1-4, with a tentative D call TRBD1 (5 bases). Germline V gene sequence: CDR1 MDHEN, CDR2 SYDVKM. V shed 6 bases and J shed 7 bases, with 9 bases lying between them. The CDR3 spans 12 residues. CDR3 in amino acids: CASRTGPEKLFF. For the CDR3, the DNA is TGTGCCAGCAGGACGGGGCCTGAAAAACTGTTTTTT.

This clonotype has ten or more counts. The chain carries TRBV3-1 and TRBJ1-2; a possible D gene is TRBD1 (6 bases). Trimming removed 4 bases at V and 9 bases at J, with 18 bases between. The germline CDR1 and CDR2 sequences are LGHDT and YNNKEL (reference sequence). This CDR3 contains 14 residues. DNA for the CDR3: TGTGCCAGCAGCCCGGTTGCGGGGGCTCAAAGCTACACCTTC. It specifies CASSPVAGAQSYTF.

This clonotype showed up just once. The chain is built from TRBV28 and TRBJ1-4, with 7 bases aligning to TRBD1. With 6 bases clipped from V and 8 bases from J, the junction kept 9 bases outside the gene matches. CDR1 and CDR2 (germline): MDHEN, SYDVKM. The CDR3 has 14 amino acids. DNA for the CDR3: TGTGCCAGCAGGCTCAGACAGGGAGGCGAAAAACTGTTTTTT. Translated: CASRLRQGGEKLFF.

This clonotype was detected ten times or more. The chain links TRBV28 to TRBJ2-1; TRBD1 is a possible D gene (6 bases). Per germline, CDR1 MDHEN and CDR2 SYDVKM. Trimming took 7 bases from V and 3 from J, leaving 16 bases between them. The CDR3 runs to 15 residues. The DNA of the CDR3 is TGTGCCAGCATCACCTCGGGACACCTCTACAATGAGCAGTTCTTC. This sequence encodes CASITSGHLYNEQFF.

The rearrangement links TRBV20-1 to TRBJ2-2; 9 positions agree with TRBD2. Germline V gene lookup returns CDR1 DFQATT and CDR2 SNEGSKA (reference sequence). With V trimmed by 3 bases and J by 4 bases, 3 bases remained unmatched. This CDR3 has 14 amino acids. This chain's CDR3 is CSASLAGTTGELFF. CDR3 DNA sequence: TGCAGTGCTAGTCTAGCGGGAACCACCGGGGAGCTGTTTTTT.

This clonotype has a count of ten or more. The gene calls are TRBV28 and TRBJ2-7, with 9 bases aligning to TRBD2. This CDR3 contains 15 residues. CDR1 and CDR2 from the germline V gene are MDHEN and SYDVKM. The J segment lost 3 bases and the V segment lost 1 base, leaving 4 bases of the junction unmatched. CDR3: CASSLYSGSSYEQYF. CDR3 nucleotide sequence: TGTGCCAGCAGTTTATATAGCGGGAGTAGCTACGAGCAGTACTTC.

Many counts were recorded for this clonotype. V and J are TRBV27 and TRBJ1-1, with 10 bases that match TRBD1. V was pared by 5 bases and J by 12 bases, with 15 bases of the junction left unmatched. CDR3 length: 15 amino acids. Per the germline V gene, CDR1 is MNHEY and CDR2 is SMNVEV (reference sequence). DNA of the CDR3: TGTGCCAGCAGTCCCTACAGACAGGGGGCCGAGTGGTCTTTCTTT. It yields the protein CASSPYRQGAEWSFF.

This clonotype occurred many times. This chain connects TRBV5-6 to TRBJ1-5, with 8 bases identical to TRBD1. The junction had 2 bases not matched to a gene; V was cut back by 3 bases and J by 3 bases. This CDR3 spans 14 amino acids. Germline V gene sequence: CDR1 SGHDT, CDR2 YYEEEE. CDR3 nucleotides: TGTGCCAGCAGCTGGGGACAGGACAATCAGCCCCAGCATTTT. This codes for CASSWGQDNQPQHF.

The CDR3, as DNA: TGTGCCAGCAGTTTGGCGACAGGGAGCTCCTACAATGAGCAGTACTTC. Its translation: CASSLATGSSYNEQYF. The V call is TRBV12-3 or TRBV12-4, the J call TRBJ2-1; 7 bases align to TRBD1. The J call is uncertain, as TRBJ2-7 better fits the DNA end. The CDR3 is 16 residues long.